This T cell receptor (beta chain) was sequenced for a study of PD-1 blockade in mismatch repair-deficient tumors. Germline CDR1 reads MGHDK; CDR2 reads SYGVNS. This CDR3 contains 15 residues. V lost 2 bases to trimming and J lost 4 bases; unmatched junction nucleotides: 5. Assay: immunoSEQ multiplex PCR; the TCRdb copy retains only in-frame clones and omits some. The data show 100,000 or so clones, approximately 80% seen once. V gene TRBV25-1 combines with J gene TRBJ1-3; 7 bases are a match to TRBD1. The sequencing here drew on peripheral blood, taken about 33 weeks after starting pembrolizumab. This sequence originates from an adult with mismatch repair-deficient cancer. CDR3 nucleotide sequence: TGTGCCAGCAGTGAAGCGAGGACAGGAGGAAACACCATATATTTT. This encodes CASSEARTGGNTIYF.